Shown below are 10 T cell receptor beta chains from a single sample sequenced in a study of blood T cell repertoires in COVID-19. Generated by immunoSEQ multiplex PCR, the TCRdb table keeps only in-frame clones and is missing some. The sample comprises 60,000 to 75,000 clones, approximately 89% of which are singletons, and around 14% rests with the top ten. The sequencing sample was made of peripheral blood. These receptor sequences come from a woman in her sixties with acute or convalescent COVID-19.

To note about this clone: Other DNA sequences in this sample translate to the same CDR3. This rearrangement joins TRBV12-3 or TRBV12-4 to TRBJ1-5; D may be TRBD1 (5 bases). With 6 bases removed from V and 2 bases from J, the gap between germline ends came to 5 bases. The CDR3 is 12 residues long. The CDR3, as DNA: TGTGCCAGCAGACAGGGCAATCAGCCCCAGCATTTT. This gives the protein CASRQGNQPQHF.

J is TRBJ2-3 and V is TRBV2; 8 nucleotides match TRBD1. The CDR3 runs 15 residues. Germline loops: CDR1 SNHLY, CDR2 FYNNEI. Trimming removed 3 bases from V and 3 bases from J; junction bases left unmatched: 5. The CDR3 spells CASSEDREITDTQYF. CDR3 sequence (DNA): TGTGCCAGCAGTGAGGACAGGGAAATTACAGATACGCAGTATTTT.

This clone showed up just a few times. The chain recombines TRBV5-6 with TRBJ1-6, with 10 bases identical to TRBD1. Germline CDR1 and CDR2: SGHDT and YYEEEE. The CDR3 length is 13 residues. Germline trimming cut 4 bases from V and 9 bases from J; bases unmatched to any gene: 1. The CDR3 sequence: CASSRDRGSPLHF. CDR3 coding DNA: TGTGCCAGCAGCAGGGACAGGGGTTCACCCCTCCACTTT.

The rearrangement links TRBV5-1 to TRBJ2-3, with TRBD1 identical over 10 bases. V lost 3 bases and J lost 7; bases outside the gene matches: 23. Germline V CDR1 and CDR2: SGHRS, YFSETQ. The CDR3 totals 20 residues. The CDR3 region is CASSSLTLSKTGGAGYTQYF. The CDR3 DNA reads TGCGCCAGCAGCTCCCTAACCCTATCTAAGACAGGGGGCGCCGGATATACGCAGTATTTT. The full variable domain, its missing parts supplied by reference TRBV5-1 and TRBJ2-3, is KAGVTQTPRYLIKTRGQQVTLSCSPISGHRSVSWYQQTPGQGLQFLFEYFSETQRNKGNFPGRFSGRQFSNSRSEMNVSTLELGDSALYLCASSSLTLSKTGGAGYTQYFGPGTRLTVL.

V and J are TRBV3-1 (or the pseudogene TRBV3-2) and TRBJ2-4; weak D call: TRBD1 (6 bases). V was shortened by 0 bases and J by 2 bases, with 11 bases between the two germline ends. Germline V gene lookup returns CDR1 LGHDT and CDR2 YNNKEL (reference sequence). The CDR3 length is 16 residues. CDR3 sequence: CASSQEYRAPKNIQYF. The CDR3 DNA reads TGTGCCAGCAGCCAAGAATACAGGGCGCCCAAAAACATTCAGTACTTC.

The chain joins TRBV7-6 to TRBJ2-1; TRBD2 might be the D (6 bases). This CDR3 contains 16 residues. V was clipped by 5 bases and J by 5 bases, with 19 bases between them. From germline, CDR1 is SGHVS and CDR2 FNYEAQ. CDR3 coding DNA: TGTGCCAGCAGCGACGTTTCGTTACTAGCTCACAATGAGCAGTTCTTC. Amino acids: CASSDVSLLAHNEQFF.

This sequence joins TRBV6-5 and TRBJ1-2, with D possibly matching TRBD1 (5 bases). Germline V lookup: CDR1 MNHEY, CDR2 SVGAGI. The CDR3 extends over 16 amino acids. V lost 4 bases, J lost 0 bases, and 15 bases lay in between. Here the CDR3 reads CASSWVQADPNYGYTF. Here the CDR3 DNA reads TGTGCCAGCAGTTGGGTACAGGCGGACCCTAACTATGGCTACACCTTC.

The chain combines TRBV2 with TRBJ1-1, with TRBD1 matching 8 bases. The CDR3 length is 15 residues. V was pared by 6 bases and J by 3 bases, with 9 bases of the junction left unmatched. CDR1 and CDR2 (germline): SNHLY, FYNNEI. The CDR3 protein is CASRLTGAGDTEAFF. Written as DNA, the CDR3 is TGTGCCAGCAGGTTGACAGGGGCGGGGGACACTGAAGCTTTCTTT.

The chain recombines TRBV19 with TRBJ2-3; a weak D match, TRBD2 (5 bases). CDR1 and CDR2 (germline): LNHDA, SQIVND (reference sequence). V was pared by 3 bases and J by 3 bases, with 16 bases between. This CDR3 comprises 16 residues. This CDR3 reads CASSMMTYRGTDTQYF. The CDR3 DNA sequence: TGTGCCAGTAGTATGATGACCTACCGGGGTACAGATACGCAGTATTTT.

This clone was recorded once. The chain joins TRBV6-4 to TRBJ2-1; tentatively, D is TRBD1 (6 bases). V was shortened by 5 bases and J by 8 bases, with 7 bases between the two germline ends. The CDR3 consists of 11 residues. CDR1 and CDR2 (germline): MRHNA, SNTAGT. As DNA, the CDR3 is TGTGCCAGCAGTTCAGGGGATGAGCAGTTCTTC. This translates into CASSSGDEQFF.